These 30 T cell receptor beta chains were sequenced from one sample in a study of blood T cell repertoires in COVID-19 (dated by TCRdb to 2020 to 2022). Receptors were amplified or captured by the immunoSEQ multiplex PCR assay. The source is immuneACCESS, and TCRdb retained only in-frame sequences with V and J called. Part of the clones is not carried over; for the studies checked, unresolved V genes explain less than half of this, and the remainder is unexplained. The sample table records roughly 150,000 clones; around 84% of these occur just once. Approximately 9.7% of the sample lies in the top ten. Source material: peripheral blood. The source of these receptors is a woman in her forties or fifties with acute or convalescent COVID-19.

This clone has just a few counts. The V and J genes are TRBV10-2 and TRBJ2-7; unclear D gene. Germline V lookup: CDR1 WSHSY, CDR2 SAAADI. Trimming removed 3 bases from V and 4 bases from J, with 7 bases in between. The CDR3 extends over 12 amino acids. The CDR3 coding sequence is TGCGCCAGCAGTGAACCGGGTTACGAGCAGTACTTC. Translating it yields CASSEPGYEQYF.

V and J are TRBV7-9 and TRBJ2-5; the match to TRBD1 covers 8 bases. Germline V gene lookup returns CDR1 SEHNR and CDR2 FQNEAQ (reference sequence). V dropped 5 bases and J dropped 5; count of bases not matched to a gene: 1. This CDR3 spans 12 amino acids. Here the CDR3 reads CASSRTGETQYF. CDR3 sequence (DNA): TGTGCCAGCAGCCGGACAGGGGAGACCCAGTACTTC.

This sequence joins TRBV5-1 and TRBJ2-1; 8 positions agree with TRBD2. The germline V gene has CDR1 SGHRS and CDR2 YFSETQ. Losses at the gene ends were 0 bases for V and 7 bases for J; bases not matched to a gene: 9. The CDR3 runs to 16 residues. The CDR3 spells CASSLASAGGRNEQFF. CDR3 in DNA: TGCGCCAGCAGCTTGGCGTCGGCGGGGGGAAGAAATGAGCAGTTCTTC.

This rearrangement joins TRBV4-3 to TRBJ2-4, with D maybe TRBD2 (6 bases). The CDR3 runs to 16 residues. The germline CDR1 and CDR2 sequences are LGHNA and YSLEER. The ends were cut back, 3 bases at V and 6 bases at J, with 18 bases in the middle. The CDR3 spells CASSHSQSSGRNIQYF. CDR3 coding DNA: TGCGCCAGCAGCCACTCCCAAAGTAGCGGTAGAAACATTCAGTACTTC.

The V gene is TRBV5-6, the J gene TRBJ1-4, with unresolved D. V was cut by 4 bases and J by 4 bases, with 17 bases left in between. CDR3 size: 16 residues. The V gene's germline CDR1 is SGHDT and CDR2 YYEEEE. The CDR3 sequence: CASSPGVAGINEKLFF. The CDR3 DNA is TGTGCCAGCAGCCCCGGGGTGGCAGGAATTAATGAAAAACTGTTTTTT.

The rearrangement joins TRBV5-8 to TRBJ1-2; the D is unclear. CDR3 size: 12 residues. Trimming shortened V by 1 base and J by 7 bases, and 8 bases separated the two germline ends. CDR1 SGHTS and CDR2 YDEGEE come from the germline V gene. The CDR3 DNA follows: TGTGCCAGCAGCTTGAGGTGGAGTGGCTACACCTTC. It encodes CASSLRWSGYTF.

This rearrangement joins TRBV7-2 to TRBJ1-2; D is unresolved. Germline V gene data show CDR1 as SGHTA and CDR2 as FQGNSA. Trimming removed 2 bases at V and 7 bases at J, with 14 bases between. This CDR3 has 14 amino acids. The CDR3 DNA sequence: TGTGCCAGCAGCTTAATCGGGAGCGGGAGTGGCTACACCTTC. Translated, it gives CASSLIGSGSGYTF.

The CDR3 is CASSITGVNQPQHF. The CDR3 DNA follows: TGTGCCAGTAGTATTACGGGAGTCAATCAGCCCCAGCATTTT. The chain joins TRBV19 to TRBJ1-5; D is unclear. The V end lost 3 bases, the J end lost 3 bases, and 9 bases lay between the germline ends. The CDR3 extends over 14 amino acids. CDR1 is LNHDA and CDR2 is SQIVND in the germline V gene (reference sequence).

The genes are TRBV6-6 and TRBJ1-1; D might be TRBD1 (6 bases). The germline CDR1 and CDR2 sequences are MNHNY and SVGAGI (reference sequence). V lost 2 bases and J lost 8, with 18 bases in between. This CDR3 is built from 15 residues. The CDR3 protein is CASSYVGGASAEAFF. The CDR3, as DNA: TGTGCCAGCAGTTACGTTGGGGGCGCGAGCGCCGAAGCTTTCTTT.

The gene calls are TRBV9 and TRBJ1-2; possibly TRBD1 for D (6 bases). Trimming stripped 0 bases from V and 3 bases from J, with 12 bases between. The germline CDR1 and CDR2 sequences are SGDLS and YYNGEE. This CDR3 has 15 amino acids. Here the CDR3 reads CASSVEGVEYYGYTF. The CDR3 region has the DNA TGTGCCAGCAGCGTAGAGGGGGTAGAATACTATGGCTACACCTTC. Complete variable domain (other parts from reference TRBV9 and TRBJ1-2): DSGVTQTPKHLITATGQRVTLRCSPRSGDLSVYWYQQSLDQGLQFLIQYYNGEERAKGNILERFSAQQFPDLHSELNLSSLELGDSALYFCASSVEGVEYYGYTFGSGTRLTVV.

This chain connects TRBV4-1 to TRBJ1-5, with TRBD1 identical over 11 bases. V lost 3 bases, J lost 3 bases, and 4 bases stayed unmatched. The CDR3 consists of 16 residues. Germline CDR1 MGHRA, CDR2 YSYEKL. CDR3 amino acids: CASSQGQGEYNQPQHF. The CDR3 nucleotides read TGCGCCAGCAGCCAGGGACAGGGGGAGTACAATCAGCCCCAGCATTTT.

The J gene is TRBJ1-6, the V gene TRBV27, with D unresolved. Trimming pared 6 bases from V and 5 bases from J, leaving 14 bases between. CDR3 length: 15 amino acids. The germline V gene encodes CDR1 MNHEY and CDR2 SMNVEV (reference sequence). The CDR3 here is CASRRAGINNSPLHF. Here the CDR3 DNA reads TGTGCCAGCAGGCGGGCAGGCATAAATAATTCACCCCTCCACTTT.

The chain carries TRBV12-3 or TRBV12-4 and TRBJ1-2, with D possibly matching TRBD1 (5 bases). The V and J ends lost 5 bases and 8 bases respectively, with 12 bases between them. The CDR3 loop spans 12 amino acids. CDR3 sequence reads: CASSPGRGGYTF. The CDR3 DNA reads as TGTGCCAGCAGTCCCGGCCGGGGGGGCTACACCTTC.

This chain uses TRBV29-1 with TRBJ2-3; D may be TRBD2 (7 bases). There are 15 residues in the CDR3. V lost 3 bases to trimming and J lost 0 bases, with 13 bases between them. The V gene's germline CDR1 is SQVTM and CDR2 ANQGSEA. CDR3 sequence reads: CSVEGGGFSTDTQYF. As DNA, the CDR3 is TGCAGCGTTGAGGGGGGGGGCTTTAGCACAGATACGCAGTATTTT.

CDR3 DNA: TGTGCCAGCAGCCCGACAGTCTCTGGAAACACCATATATTTT. It codes for CASSPTVSGNTIYF. V and J are TRBV5-8 and TRBJ1-3, with D possibly TRBD1 on 5 matching bases. V shed 4 bases and J shed 0 bases, with 8 bases lying between them. CDR3 length: 14 amino acids. Germline V gene lookup returns CDR1 SGHTS and CDR2 YDEGEE.

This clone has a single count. The CDR3 region has the DNA TGTGCCAGCCGGAGACAGGGGATGAACACTGAAGCTTTCTTT. Translated, it gives CASRRQGMNTEAFF. V and J are TRBV19 and TRBJ1-1; TRBD1 matches 8 bases. The V segment lost 9 bases and the J segment 0 bases; nucleotides outside the gene matches: 6. Germline assignment: CDR1 LNHDA and CDR2 SQIVND (reference sequence). There are 14 residues in the CDR3.

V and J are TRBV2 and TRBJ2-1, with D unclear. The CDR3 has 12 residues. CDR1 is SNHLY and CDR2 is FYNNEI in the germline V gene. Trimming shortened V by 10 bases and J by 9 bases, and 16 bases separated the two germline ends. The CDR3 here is CANAFLESEQFF. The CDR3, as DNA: TGTGCCAACGCCTTTTTAGAGAGTGAGCAGTTCTTC.

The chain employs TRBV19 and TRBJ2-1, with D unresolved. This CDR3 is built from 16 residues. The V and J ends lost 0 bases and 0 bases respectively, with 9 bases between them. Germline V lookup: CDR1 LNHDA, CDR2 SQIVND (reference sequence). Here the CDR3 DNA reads TGTGCCAGTAGTATAGACGATACCAGCTCCTACAATGAGCAGTTCTTC. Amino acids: CASSIDDTSSYNEQFF.

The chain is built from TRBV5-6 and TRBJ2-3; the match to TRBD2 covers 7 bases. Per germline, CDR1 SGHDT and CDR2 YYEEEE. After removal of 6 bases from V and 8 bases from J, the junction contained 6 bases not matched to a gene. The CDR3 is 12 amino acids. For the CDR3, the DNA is TGTGCCAGCACCTGGGAGGGAGGTACGCAGTATTTT. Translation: CASTWEGGTQYF.

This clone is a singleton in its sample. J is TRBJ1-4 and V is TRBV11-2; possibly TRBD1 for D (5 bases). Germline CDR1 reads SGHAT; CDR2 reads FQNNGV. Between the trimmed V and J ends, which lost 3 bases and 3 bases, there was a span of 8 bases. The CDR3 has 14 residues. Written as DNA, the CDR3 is TGTGCCAGCAGCTTGGGGGGACCTAATGAAAAACTGTTTTTT. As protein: CASSLGGPNEKLFF.

This CDR3 is CASRSGGAREQYF. CDR3 nucleotide sequence: TGTGCCAGCAGAAGCGGGGGGGCGCGGGAGCAGTACTTC. This chain links TRBV3-1 (or the pseudogene TRBV3-2) with TRBJ2-7; TRBD2 agrees at 10 bases. The CDR3 extends over 13 amino acids. Trimming at V came to 6 bases and at J to 7 bases, leaving 6 bases not matched to a gene. CDR1 is LGHDT and CDR2 is YNNKEL in the germline V gene (reference sequence).

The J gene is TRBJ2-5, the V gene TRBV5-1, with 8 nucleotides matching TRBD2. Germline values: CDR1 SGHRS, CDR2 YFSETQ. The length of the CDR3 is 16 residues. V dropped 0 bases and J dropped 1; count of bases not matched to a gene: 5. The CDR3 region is CASSLGVAGSQETQYF. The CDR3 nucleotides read TGCGCCAGCAGCTTGGGAGTAGCGGGGTCCCAAGAGACCCAGTACTTC.

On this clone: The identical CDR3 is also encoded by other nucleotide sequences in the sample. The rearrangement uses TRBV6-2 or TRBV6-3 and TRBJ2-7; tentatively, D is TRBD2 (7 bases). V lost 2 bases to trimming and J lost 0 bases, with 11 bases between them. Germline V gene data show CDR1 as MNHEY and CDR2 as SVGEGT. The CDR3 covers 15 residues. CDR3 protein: CASSYGGATSYEQYF. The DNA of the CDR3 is TGTGCCAGCAGTTACGGGGGGGCAACCTCCTACGAGCAGTACTTC.

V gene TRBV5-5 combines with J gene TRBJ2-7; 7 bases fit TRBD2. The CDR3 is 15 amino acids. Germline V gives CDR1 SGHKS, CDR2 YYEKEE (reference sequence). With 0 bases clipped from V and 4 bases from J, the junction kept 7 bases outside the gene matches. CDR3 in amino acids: CASSLAQGGIYEQYF. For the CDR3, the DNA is TGTGCCAGCAGCTTGGCCCAGGGAGGGATTTACGAGCAGTACTTC.

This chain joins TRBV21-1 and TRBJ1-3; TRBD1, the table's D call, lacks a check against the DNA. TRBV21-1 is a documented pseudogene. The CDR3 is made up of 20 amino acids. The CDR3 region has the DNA TGTGCCAGCAGCAAAAGAAAGCCCTCCGGGACAGATCCCTCTGGAAACACCATATATTTT. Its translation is CASSKRKPSGTDPSGNTIYF.

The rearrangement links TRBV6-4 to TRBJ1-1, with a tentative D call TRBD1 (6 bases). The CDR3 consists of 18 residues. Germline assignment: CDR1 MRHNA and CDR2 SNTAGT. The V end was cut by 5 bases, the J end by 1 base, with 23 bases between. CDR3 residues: CASSYLPQGGFGNTEAFF. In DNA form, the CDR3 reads TGTGCCAGCAGTTACTTGCCACAGGGTGGTTTCGGGAACACTGAAGCTTTCTTT.

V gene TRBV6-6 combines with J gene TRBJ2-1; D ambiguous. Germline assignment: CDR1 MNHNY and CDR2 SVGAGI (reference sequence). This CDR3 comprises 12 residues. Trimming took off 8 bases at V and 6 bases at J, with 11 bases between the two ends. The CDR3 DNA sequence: TGTGCCAGCGGTGCGGTCCCCAATGAGCAGTTCTTC. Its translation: CASGAVPNEQFF.

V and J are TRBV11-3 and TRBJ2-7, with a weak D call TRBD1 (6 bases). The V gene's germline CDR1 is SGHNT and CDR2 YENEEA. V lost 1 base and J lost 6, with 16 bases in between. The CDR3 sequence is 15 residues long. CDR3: CASSLGWGPACEQYF. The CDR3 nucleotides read TGTGCCAGCAGCTTAGGTTGGGGGCCCGCCTGCGAGCAGTACTTC.

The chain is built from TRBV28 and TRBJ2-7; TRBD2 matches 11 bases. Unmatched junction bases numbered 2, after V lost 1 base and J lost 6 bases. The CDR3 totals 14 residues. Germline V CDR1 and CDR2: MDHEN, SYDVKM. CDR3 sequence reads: CASSLFLAGGEQYF. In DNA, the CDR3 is TGTGCCAGCAGTTTATTCCTAGCGGGAGGCGAGCAGTACTTC.

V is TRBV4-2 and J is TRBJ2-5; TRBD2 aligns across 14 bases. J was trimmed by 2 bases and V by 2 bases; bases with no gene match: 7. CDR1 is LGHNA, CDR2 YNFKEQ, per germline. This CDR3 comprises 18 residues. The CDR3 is CASSQRLAGGPGQETQYF. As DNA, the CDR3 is TGTGCCAGCAGCCAACGACTAGCGGGGGGGCCCGGGCAAGAGACCCAGTACTTC.